These 18 T cell receptor beta chains were sequenced from one sample in a study of cytomegalovirus exposure and HLA in healthy donors. The PCR made use of 60 Vbeta and 13 Jbeta primers. Profiling relied on immunoSEQ multiplex PCR, and the TCRdb table lists in-frame clones only, not all of them. The sample includes about 61,000 clones, 80% to 90% of them seen just once. Sequenced input: PBMCs. Receptors were obtained from a young man in good health and CMV-seropositive.

The V call is TRBV5-1, the J call TRBJ2-3; D perhaps matches TRBD2 (5 bases). The CDR3 is made up of 16 amino acids. The germline CDR1 and CDR2 sequences are SGHRS and YFSETQ. V was shortened by 0 bases and J by 0 bases, with 11 bases between the two germline ends. This CDR3 is CASSLEASGSTDTQYF. The DNA for the CDR3 is TGCGCCAGCAGCTTGGAGGCCAGCGGAAGCACAGATACGCAGTATTTT.

This chain joins TRBV14 and TRBJ2-1, with TRBD1 matching 8 bases. V dropped 2 bases and J dropped 7; count of bases not matched to a gene: 7. CDR3 length: 15 residues. Per germline, CDR1 SGHDN and CDR2 FVKESK. CDR3 nucleotides: TGTGCCAGCAGCCAACTCGGACAGGGCGAAAATGAGCAGTTCTTC. This codes for CASSQLGQGENEQFF.

The chain combines TRBV19 with TRBJ2-3, with 10 bases that match TRBD1. CDR3 length: 15 residues. Trimming cost V 3 bases and J 3 bases; bases outside gene matches: 3. CDR1 and CDR2 from the germline V gene are LNHDA and SQIVND (reference sequence). The CDR3 DNA follows: TGTGCCAGTAGTATCCGGGACAGGGGTACAGATACGCAGTATTTT. It translates to CASSIRDRGTDTQYF.

This clone was detected once. The chain uses TRBV7-9 and TRBJ1-2; D is unclear. The CDR3 sequence is 14 residues long. Per the germline V gene, CDR1 is SEHNR and CDR2 is FQNEAQ (reference sequence). V was trimmed by 5 bases and J by 3 bases, leaving 13 bases between them. DNA for the CDR3: TGTGCCAGCAGCCCGGGGATTCGGGACTATGGCTACACCTTC. This encodes CASSPGIRDYGYTF.

This clone has only one observation. The rearrangement joins TRBV6-1 to TRBJ2-1, with a weak D call TRBD2 (6 bases). The V gene lost 3 bases and the J gene lost 6 bases, with 21 bases spanning the gap. The germline V gene has CDR1 MNHNS and CDR2 SASEGT. This CDR3 is 17 amino acids long. CDR3 bases: TGTGCCAGCAGTGATAGAGGAGTGGGAGGTAGCCTCAATGAGCAGTTCTTC. Its protein product is CASSDRGVGGSLNEQFF.

V gene TRBV18 combines with J gene TRBJ2-3, with TRBD1 as a possible D gene (5 bases). The CDR3 covers 12 residues. The germline V gene encodes CDR1 KGHSH and CDR2 LQKENI. Trimming cost V 1 base and J 6 bases, with 5 bases left between them. DNA for the CDR3: TGTGCCAGCTCACCACAGGGGGATACGCAGTATTTT. Translation: CASSPQGDTQYF.

The chain combines TRBV7-8 with TRBJ1-1, with D maybe TRBD1 (6 bases). This CDR3 contains 11 residues. Germline CDR1 reads SGHVS; CDR2 reads FQNEAQ. With 7 bases removed from V and 7 bases from J, the gap between germline ends came to 10 bases. The CDR3 DNA reads TGTGCCAGCACCCTAGGGGGTGAAGCTTTCTTT. As protein: CASTLGGEAFF.

Regarding this clone: It is unclear where the CDR3 begins or ends on the DNA, so no DNA is shown, and the CDR3 is as TCRdb lists it. The chain employs TRBV18 and TRBJ2-3; TRBD1, the D gene given by the table, was not confirmed from the DNA. CDR1 KGHSH and CDR2 LQKENI come from the germline V gene. With termini counted, the CDR3 has 18 amino acids. The CDR3 protein is CASSSGQGAVGSTDTQYF.

CDR3 residues: CAISKGDSDHEQYF. In DNA, the CDR3 is TGTGCCATCAGCAAAGGGGACAGTGACCACGAGCAGTACTTC. The V gene is TRBV10-3, the J gene TRBJ2-7; 7 nucleotides match TRBD1. Germline CDR1 and CDR2: ENHRY and SYGVKD. J gave up 5 bases and V 6 bases, and 10 bases lay outside the gene matches. The CDR3 contains 14 residues.

The chain links TRBV6-4 to TRBJ2-2; D not resolved. The CDR3 is 18 residues long. From germline, CDR1 is MRHNA and CDR2 SNTAGT. V shed 8 bases and J shed 1 base, with 23 bases lying between them. The chain's CDR3 is CASGEVRICFLNTGELFF. CDR3 DNA sequence: TGTGCCAGCGGAGAGGTACGGATTTGCTTTCTGAACACCGGGGAGCTGTTTTTT.

This clone was found a few times. V and J are TRBV9 and TRBJ1-2; D perhaps matches TRBD1 (6 bases). CDR3 length: 14 amino acids. Trimming stripped 0 bases from V and 4 bases from J, with 10 bases between. Per germline, CDR1 SGDLS and CDR2 YYNGEE. This chain's CDR3 is CASSVAGQFYGYTF. The CDR3 DNA reads as TGTGCCAGCAGCGTAGCTGGACAGTTCTATGGCTACACCTTC.

There are a few counts of this clone. J is TRBJ2-1 and V is TRBV7-6; weak D call: TRBD2 (5 bases). Germline-derived CDR1 and CDR2 are SGHVS and FNYEAQ. The V end lost 5 bases, the J end lost 5 bases, and 10 bases lay between the germline ends. CDR3 length: 13 residues. The CDR3 protein is CASSPQRNNEQFF. The CDR3 DNA reads as TGTGCCAGCAGCCCCCAGCGGAACAATGAGCAGTTCTTC.

This clone was seen a handful of times. The chain recombines TRBV19 with TRBJ2-7, with TRBD1 matching 8 bases. The germline CDR1 and CDR2 sequences are LNHDA and SQIVND (reference sequence). The V gene end was trimmed by 6 bases and the J gene end by 2 bases; junction bases not matched to a gene: 9. This CDR3 has 15 residues. CDR3 loop: CASSEPGQETYEQYF. As DNA, the CDR3 is TGTGCCAGTAGCGAACCGGGACAGGAGACCTACGAGCAGTACTTC.

The chain is built from TRBV2 and TRBJ2-2; TRBD2 matches at 16 bases. CDR3 size: 17 residues. V shed 6 bases and J 4 bases; nucleotides not matched to a gene: 5. The germline gives CDR1 SNHLY, CDR2 FYNNEI. The CDR3 here is CASRGLAGGPGTGELFF. As DNA, the CDR3 is TGTGCCAGCAGGGGACTAGCGGGAGGGCCGGGCACCGGGGAGCTGTTTTTT.

The CDR3 nucleotides are TGTGCCAGCAGGACTAGAATGGGGCAGGGAAATGGCTACACCTTC. Amino acids: CASRTRMGQGNGYTF. The rearrangement joins TRBV27 to TRBJ1-2, with TRBD1 as a possible D gene (5 bases). The CDR3 loop spans 15 amino acids. Per germline, CDR1 MNHEY and CDR2 SMNVEV (reference sequence). V lost 6 bases, J lost 6 bases, and 20 bases lay in between.

The V call is TRBV28, the J call TRBJ2-3; no clear D gene. V was trimmed by 3 bases and J by 3 bases, leaving 7 bases between them. The CDR3 has 13 residues. The germline CDR1 and CDR2 sequences are MDHEN and SYDVKM. The CDR3 sequence is CASSLSSTDTQYF. In DNA, the CDR3 is TGTGCCAGCAGTTTGTCTAGTACAGATACGCAGTATTTT.

The chain joins TRBV11-3 to TRBJ1-2; possible D gene TRBD1, 6 bases. The CDR3 contains 12 residues. The ends were cut back, 5 bases at V and 6 bases at J, with 10 bases in the middle. From germline, CDR1 is SGHNT and CDR2 YENEEA. This CDR3 is CASSRSGDGYTF. The CDR3 DNA sequence: TGTGCCAGCAGCCGGTCAGGGGATGGCTACACCTTC.

The chain combines TRBV9 with TRBJ2-7; 7 nucleotides match TRBD1. The CDR3 has 14 residues. Trimming removed 4 bases from V and 2 bases from J; junction bases left unmatched: 6. The V gene's germline CDR1 is SGDLS and CDR2 YYNGEE. The CDR3 sequence: CASSPRDRAYEQYF. CDR3 DNA sequence: TGTGCCAGCAGCCCCCGGGACAGAGCCTACGAGCAGTACTTC.